This is a list of T cell receptor beta chains from one sample in a study of T cell changes during pregnancy in multiple sclerosis. Generated by immunoSEQ multiplex PCR, the TCRdb table keeps only in-frame clones and is missing some. The sample yields roughly 32,000 clones, roughly nine tenths seen once. The sequencing used CD4+ T cells from peripheral blood mononuclear cells, collected in the second trimester of pregnancy. The source of these receptors is a female donor in good health, enrolled as a control in a pregnancy study. CDR3s leave out the opening cysteine and the closing phenylalanine or tryptophan. The size entry is marked missing in some rows and otherwise reads once, few, many or a size class.

v_gene	j_gene	abundance	CDR3aa
TRBV6-4	TRBJ1-2	once	ASSDSRQGRGLDYGYT
TRBV7-2	TRBJ2-1	.	ASSSPGLGNNEQF
TRBV7-2	TRBJ1-2	.	ASSYPDTTYGYT
TRBV14	TRBJ2-1	.	ASSQELGLANNEQF
TRBV30	TRBJ1-5	.	AWSGQPNQPQH
TRBV7-9	TRBJ1-2	.	ASSLGTIGYT
TRBV5-5	TRBJ2-7	.	ASSTRTGSYEQY
TRBV5-1	TRBJ2-3	.	ASSLAASGITSTDTQY
TRBV11-3	TRBJ2-3	.	ASRRTGAITDTQY
TRBV9	TRBJ1-1	once	ASSAMSLVTEAF
TRBV6-6	TRBJ2-7	.	ASRKTPSYEQY
TRBV6-6	TRBJ2-1	.	ASSRGQGMHNEQF
TRBV30	TRBJ2-3	.	AGSSLLGRVQFADTQY
TRBV15	TRBJ1-5	.	ATREGQGAYQPQH
TRBV7-7	TRBJ2-1	.	ASSSARDAEQF
TRBV4-1	TRBJ2-1	.	ASSLGLAGYNEQF
TRBV5-4	TRBJ1-1	.	ASSLVGGAMNTEAF
TRBV27	TRBJ2-5	.	ASRPRREGRETQY
TRBV19	TRBJ1-4	.	ASTTGALSEKLF
TRBV23-1	TRBJ1-2	.	ASSRGLRDRFRLVGSNYGYT
TRBV30	TRBJ1-1	.	AWSPGWAGGTEAF
TRBV6-5	TRBJ2-7	.	ASSRGSGLSYEQY
TRBV5-1	TRBJ2-3	.	ASSGLSGRENTQY
TRBV10-3	TRBJ1-4	.	AISDGMGEKLF
TRBV7-2	TRBJ1-4	.	ASSGGAGEKLF
TRBV30	TRBJ1-3	.	AWSVLTGGSGNTIY
TRBV7-2	TRBJ1-5	.	ASSLSSTGNAPQH
TRBV6-6	TRBJ1-1	.	ASRTVGGDTEAF
TRBV6-5	TRBJ2-7	.	ASSYDSFSYEQY
TRBV7-2	TRBJ2-7	.	ASSLVFLASYEQY
TRBV13	TRBJ2-1	.	ASSPRVVLASGRNSYNEQF
TRBV29-1	TRBJ1-1	few	SVQTDLVNTEAF
TRBV30	TRBJ2-3	.	AWSRGSSADTQY
TRBV2	TRBJ2-2	.	ASNGRFGGITNTGELF
TRBV7-2	TRBJ2-7	few	ASSLGGLAGLRQEQY
TRBV7-9	TRBJ2-7	.	ASSLAPKLAGVPYEQY
TRBV4-2	TRBJ2-3	.	ASSQNLAGAADTQY